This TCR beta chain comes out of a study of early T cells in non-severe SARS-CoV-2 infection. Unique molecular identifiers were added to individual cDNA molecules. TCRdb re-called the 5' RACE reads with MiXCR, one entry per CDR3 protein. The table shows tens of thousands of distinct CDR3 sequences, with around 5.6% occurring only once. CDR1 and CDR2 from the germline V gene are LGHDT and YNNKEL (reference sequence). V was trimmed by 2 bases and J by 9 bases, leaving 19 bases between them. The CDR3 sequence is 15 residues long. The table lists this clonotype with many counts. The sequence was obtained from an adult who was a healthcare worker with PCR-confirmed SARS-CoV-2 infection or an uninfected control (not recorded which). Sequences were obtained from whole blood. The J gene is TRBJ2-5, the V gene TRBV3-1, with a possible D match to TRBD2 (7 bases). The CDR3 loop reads CASSQWGLSPGAQYF. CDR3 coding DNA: TGTGCCAGCAGCCAATGGGGACTATCCCCAGGGGCCCAGTACTTC.